This T cell receptor beta chain emerged from a study of OX40 agonist ivuxolimab in advanced cancers. Study-level information: Aged roughly 23 to 80 with a mean of approximately 60 years, they were around 83% male. Partial responses were achieved by three patients: one hepatocellular carcinoma, two cutaneous melanoma.

Drawing of blood for sampling happened at baseline, at cycle 4 day 1, and at cycle 7 day 1. The table came from immunoSEQ multiplex PCR; TCRdb's copy has only in-frame clones and leaves some out. The sample holds tens of thousands of clones, about 90% seen once. This CDR3 has 13 residues. V shed 8 bases and J 3 bases; nucleotides not matched to a gene: 7. Per the germline V gene, CDR1 is LNHDA and CDR2 is SQIVND (reference sequence). Here the sequenced sample was CD4+ or CD8+ T cells sorted from blood, taken in a trial of the OX40 agonist ivuxolimab. The clonotype was recovered from an adult with an advanced solid tumor such as melanoma, head and neck, liver or kidney cancer. The rearrangement joins TRBV19 to TRBJ2-7; 7 nucleotides align to TRBD1. The CDR3 region is CASGEGAVYEQYF. CDR3 nucleotides: TGTGCCAGTGGTGAGGGGGCGGTCTACGAGCAGTACTTC.